The 29 T cell receptor beta chains given below trace back to one sample, sequenced in a study of PD-1 blockade in classical Hodgkin lymphoma (dated by TCRdb to about 2020). The sample's time point, from its label and the paper: cycle 2 day 1 (C2D1) of nivolumab. Every trial patient had relapsed after autologous stem cell transplantation, and cohorts A, B and C differed in prior brentuximab vedotin exposure. Receptor amplification or capture employed the immunoSEQ multiplex PCR assay. TCRdb re-hosts the immuneACCESS table, in-frame sequences only. Its copies lack some clones; in the studies checked, an unresolved V gene accounts for under half of them, and the cause for the rest is not known. This sample has 50,000 or so clones in its table, and around 93% of those were observed once. The biggest ten clones account for 10% of the sample. The material sequenced was peripheral blood mononuclear cells (PBMCs), taken before the second cycle of nivolumab. All receptors come from a human donor with classical Hodgkin lymphoma.

The chain has TRBV4-1 and TRBJ2-1, with D maybe TRBD2 (5 bases). CDR3 length equals 14 residues. With 0 bases removed from V and 7 bases from J, the gap between germline ends came to 10 bases. Germline V CDR1 and CDR2: MGHRA, YSYEKL. The CDR3 DNA follows: TGCGCCAGCAGCCAAGAGGGCGGGCGAAATGAGCAGTTCTTC. This sequence encodes CASSQEGGRNEQFF.

The chain uses TRBV7-4 and TRBJ1-2; the D is unclear. The ends were cut back, 1 base at V and 0 bases at J, with 9 bases in the middle. Germline loops: CDR1 SGHVT, CDR2 SQSDAQ. The CDR3 covers 15 residues. The CDR3 nucleotides are TGTGCCAGCAGCTTAGTAGAGGGAGCTAACTATGGCTACACCTTC. It specifies CASSLVEGANYGYTF. The full variable domain, rest sourced from reference TRBV7-4 and TRBJ1-2, is GAGVSQSPRYKVAKRGRDVALRCDSISGHVTLYWYRQTLGQGSEVLTYSQSDAQRDKSGRPSGRFSAERPERSVSTLKIQRTEQGDSAVYLCASSLVEGANYGYTFGSGTRLTVV.

The chain is built from TRBV4-2 and TRBJ2-7; TRBD1 or TRBD2 may be the D gene (5 bases each). CDR1 LGHNA and CDR2 YNFKEQ come from the germline V gene. The CDR3 is made up of 17 amino acids. Trimming pared 0 bases from V and 7 bases from J, leaving 22 bases between. CDR3 coding DNA: TGTGCCAGCAGCCAAGATGGGGCGGGTATGAAGGCTACAGAGCAGTACTTC. Its protein is CASSQDGAGMKATEQYF.

The CDR3 reads CASSGGASTDTQYF. The CDR3 bases are TGTGCCAGCAGCGGGGGGGCAAGCACAGATACGCAGTATTTT. The chain uses TRBV9 and TRBJ2-3; possibly TRBD1 or TRBD2 for D (6 bases each). The V end was cut by 3 bases, the J end by 0 bases, with 8 bases between. The germline gives CDR1 SGDLS, CDR2 YYNGEE. This CDR3 contains 14 residues.

The J gene is TRBJ1-5, the V gene TRBV6-5; 7 nucleotides agree with TRBD1. The V gene's germline CDR1 is MNHEY and CDR2 SVGAGI. The CDR3 runs 15 residues. Germline trimming cut 0 bases from V and 4 bases from J; bases unmatched to any gene: 3. The CDR3 protein is CASSYSGQLNQPQHF. As DNA, the CDR3 is TGTGCCAGCAGTTACTCGGGACAGCTTAATCAGCCCCAGCATTTT.

CDR3 loop: CASSQPRPTGRYF. CDR3 sequence (DNA): TGCGCCAGCAGCCAGCCCCGCCCCACGGGCCGGTACTTC. This chain links TRBV4-3 with TRBJ2-5, with D uncertain. This CDR3 contains 13 residues. CDR1 LGHNA and CDR2 YSLEER come from the germline V gene. The V end was cut by 3 bases, the J end by 13 bases, with 18 bases between.

The rearrangement links TRBV7-3 to TRBJ1-1; D gene ambiguous. Germline V lookup: CDR1 SGHTA, CDR2 FQGTGA. The V end lost 5 bases, the J end lost 4 bases, and 11 bases lay between the germline ends. The CDR3 extends over 13 amino acids. CDR3 DNA: TGTGCCAGCAGCCCCCAGTGGGGCACTGAAGCTTTCTTT. Translation: CASSPQWGTEAFF.

The J gene is TRBJ1-5, the V gene TRBV27; D remains unclear. Germline V gene sequence: CDR1 MNHEY, CDR2 SMNVEV (reference sequence). V lost 8 bases to trimming and J lost 5 bases, with 13 bases between them. This CDR3 region has 13 residues. CDR3 region: CASGTGSHQPQHF. In DNA, the CDR3 is TGTGCCAGCGGAACCGGGTCCCATCAGCCCCAGCATTTT.

This sequence joins TRBV9 and TRBJ2-1; TRBD2 matches 7 bases. The CDR3 has 15 residues. V dropped 0 bases and J dropped 7; count of bases not matched to a gene: 7. Per the germline V gene, CDR1 is SGDLS and CDR2 is YYNGEE. DNA of the CDR3: TGTGCCAGCAGCGTAGACGGGAGGAAGTATAATGAGCAGTTCTTC. Its translation: CASSVDGRKYNEQFF.

The chain is built from TRBV19 and TRBJ2-7, with 9 nucleotides matching TRBD1. From germline, CDR1 is LNHDA and CDR2 SQIVND (reference sequence). V gave up 4 bases and J gave up 4 bases; unmatched junction bases: 8. The CDR3 contains 15 residues. The CDR3 reads CASSTGTGSGYEQYF. Written as DNA, the CDR3 is TGTGCCAGTAGTACGGGGACAGGGAGCGGTTACGAGCAGTACTTC.

This chain joins TRBV7-8 and TRBJ2-7; D remains ambiguous. Germline V gene data show CDR1 as SGHVS and CDR2 as FQNEAQ. The length of the CDR3 is 15 residues. Trimming took off 1 base at V and 1 base at J, with 11 bases between the two ends. This chain's CDR3 is CASSLVWQQSYEQYF. In DNA form, the CDR3 reads TGTGCCAGCAGCTTAGTTTGGCAGCAGTCCTACGAGCAGTACTTC.

CDR3 residues: CASSEASKNSPLHF. Here the CDR3 DNA reads TGTGCCAGCAGTGAAGCGTCGAAGAATTCACCCCTCCACTTT. The rearrangement uses TRBV2 and TRBJ1-6; D is ambiguous. V was pared by 0 bases and J by 7 bases, with 7 bases between. The CDR3 is made up of 14 amino acids. Germline V gene data show CDR1 as SNHLY and CDR2 as FYNNEI.

This clone was recorded a few times. The J gene is TRBJ1-3, the V gene TRBV27; D not resolved. The V gene lost 7 bases and the J gene lost 1 base, with 5 bases spanning the gap. Germline assignment: CDR1 MNHEY and CDR2 SMNVEV (reference sequence). The CDR3 has 12 amino acids. The CDR3 protein is CASIGSGNTIYF. CDR3 coding DNA: TGTGCCAGCATTGGGTCTGGAAACACCATATATTTT.

The V and J genes are TRBV5-4 and TRBJ1-1, with a possible D match to TRBD1 (5 bases). This CDR3 comprises 15 residues. Trimming took 1 base from V and 0 from J, leaving 10 bases between them. Germline V lookup: CDR1 SGHNT, CDR2 YYREEE (reference sequence). CDR3 in DNA: TGTGCCAGCAGCTTGTCGGCAGGGCTGAACACTGAAGCTTTCTTT. Translation gives CASSLSAGLNTEAFF.

This chain joins TRBV7-3 and TRBJ2-3; 8 nucleotides line up with TRBD2. J was trimmed by 1 base and V by 1 base; bases with no gene match: 7. Germline CDR1 SGHTA, CDR2 FQGTGA. The CDR3 spans 17 residues. The CDR3 DNA is TGTGCCAGCAGCTTAAACCCCCGACTAGCGCGCACAGATACGCAGTATTTT. This sequence encodes CASSLNPRLARTDTQYF.

The chain has TRBV6-1 and TRBJ1-1; D gene uncertain. CDR3 length: 14 residues. V gave up 10 bases and J gave up 0 bases, with 15 bases separating them. Looked up from germline, CDR1 is MNHNS and CDR2 is SASEGT. The CDR3 region is CAIHTGDMNTEAFF. The CDR3 DNA reads as TGTGCCATCCATACGGGAGATATGAACACTGAAGCTTTCTTT.

The genes are TRBV4-3 and TRBJ2-5; no definite D call. Trimming shortened V by 0 bases and J by 3 bases, and 14 bases separated the two germline ends. From germline, CDR1 is LGHNA and CDR2 YSLEER. This CDR3 spans 16 amino acids. As DNA, the CDR3 is TGCGCCAGCAGCCAAGATGAACCCGGAGCGAAAGAGACCCAGTACTTC. It encodes CASSQDEPGAKETQYF.

The genes are TRBV30 and TRBJ1-2; 11 positions match TRBD1. Germline loops: CDR1 GTSNPN, CDR2 SVGIG (reference sequence). With V trimmed by 1 base and J by 2 bases, 9 bases remained unmatched. The CDR3 sequence is 17 residues long. The CDR3 sequence is CAWSGRTGGLHNYGYTF. The CDR3 region has the DNA TGTGCCTGGAGTGGACGGACAGGGGGCCTCCACAACTATGGCTACACCTTC.

The chain employs TRBV5-1 and TRBJ1-6, with 7 nucleotides matching TRBD1. With 7 bases clipped from V and 7 bases from J, the junction kept 11 bases outside the gene matches. Germline V CDR1 and CDR2: SGHRS, YFSETQ. This CDR3 has 15 amino acids. The CDR3 coding sequence is TGCGCCAGCTCAGGGGAGGGGGCACCCAATTCACCCCTCCACTTT. Translating it yields CASSGEGAPNSPLHF.

The chain carries TRBV9 and TRBJ1-1; D is uncertain. Trimming shortened V by 0 bases and J by 6 bases, and 12 bases separated the two germline ends. CDR3 size: 14 residues. The V gene's germline CDR1 is SGDLS and CDR2 YYNGEE. The CDR3 loop is CASSVVAWSPEAFF. CDR3 nucleotide sequence: TGTGCCAGCAGCGTAGTTGCTTGGAGCCCTGAAGCTTTCTTT.

The chain couples TRBV27 to TRBJ2-3, with 8 bases that match TRBD2. Trimming took 3 bases from V and 5 from J; bases not matched to a gene: 7. From germline, CDR1 is MNHEY and CDR2 SMNVEV (reference sequence). There are 15 residues in the CDR3. The CDR3 here is CASSFGGLAEDTQYF. The CDR3 nucleotides are TGTGCCAGCAGTTTCGGAGGACTAGCCGAAGATACGCAGTATTTT.

The genes are TRBV4-1 and TRBJ1-2; 8 positions agree with TRBD1. Germline CDR1 and CDR2: MGHRA and YSYEKL. Losses at the gene ends were 1 base for V and 2 bases for J; bases not matched to a gene: 0. This CDR3 has 14 amino acids. CDR3: CASSQGDRNYGYTF. DNA of the CDR3: TGCGCCAGCAGCCAAGGGGACAGGAACTATGGCTACACCTTC.

The rearrangement joins TRBV7-7 to TRBJ1-3, with D uncertain. The CDR3 runs to 15 residues. The V and J ends lost 2 bases and 0 bases respectively, with 8 bases between them. Germline V lookup: CDR1 SSHAT, CDR2 FNYEAQ (reference sequence). The CDR3 sequence is CASSLSLNSGNTIYF. The CDR3 DNA is TGTGCCAGCAGCTTAAGCCTGAACTCTGGAAACACCATATATTTT.

The rearrangement links TRBV27 to TRBJ2-3; 7 bases match TRBD1. J gave up 0 bases and V 6 bases, and 12 bases lay outside the gene matches. The CDR3 covers 17 residues. Germline V gives CDR1 MNHEY, CDR2 SMNVEV (reference sequence). Written as DNA, the CDR3 is TGTGCCAGCAGAAGAGGGGGCTCCCCCCTTAGCACAGATACGCAGTATTTT. Amino acid sequence: CASRRGGSPLSTDTQYF.

V gene TRBV13 combines with J gene TRBJ2-1; 13 nucleotides line up with TRBD2. V dropped 3 bases and J dropped 10; count of bases not matched to a gene: 6. The CDR3 runs to 15 residues. Germline V gene sequence: CDR1 PRHDT, CDR2 FYEKMQ (reference sequence). CDR3: CASSFSGTSGKEQFF. The CDR3 DNA follows: TGTGCCAGCAGCTTCTCCGGGACTAGCGGGAAGGAGCAGTTCTTC.

CDR3 sequence (DNA): TGTGCCACCAGCAGAGATCAGACAGCTTACGAGCAGTACTTC. Translating gives CATSRDQTAYEQYF. This chain uses TRBV15 with TRBJ2-7; D perhaps matches TRBD1 (5 bases). Germline CDR1 and CDR2: LNHNV and YYDKDF (reference sequence). Between the trimmed V and J ends, which lost 0 bases and 4 bases, there was a span of 10 bases. The CDR3 consists of 14 residues. Complete variable domain (other parts from reference TRBV15 and TRBJ2-7): DAMVIQNPRYQVTQFGKPVTLSCSQTLNHNVMYWYQQKSSQAPKLLFHYYDKDFNNEADTPDNFQSRRPNTSFCFLDIRSPGLGDTAMYLCATSRDQTAYEQYFGPGTRLTVT.

This sequence joins TRBV9 and TRBJ2-1, with D perhaps TRBD2 (6 bases). Germline V CDR1 and CDR2: SGDLS, YYNGEE. The CDR3 has 17 residues. V dropped 1 base and J dropped 5 bases, with 19 bases sitting between them. CDR3 coding DNA: TGTGCCAGCAGCGTACACCACCTTCCGCGGGGACACAATGAGCAGTTCTTC. Its protein product is CASSVHHLPRGHNEQFF.

Written as DNA, the CDR3 is TGTGCCAGCAGCTTAGACCCGAGCGGAGATACGCAGTATTTT. Protein sequence: CASSLDPSGDTQYF. The chain has TRBV7-6 and TRBJ2-3, with a weak D call TRBD2 (5 bases). CDR3 size: 14 residues. Germline V gene data show CDR1 as SGHVS and CDR2 as FNYEAQ. V was pared by 1 base and J by 5 bases, with 10 bases between. Variable domain in full (rest from reference TRBV7-6 and TRBJ2-3): GAGVSQSPRYKVTKRGQDVALRCDPISGHVSLYWYRQALGQGPEFLTYFNYEAQQDKSGLPNDRFSAERPEGSISTLTIQRTEQRDSAMYRCASSLDPSGDTQYFGPGTRLTVL.

The chain is built from TRBV27 and TRBJ1-3, with D perhaps matching TRBD1 (5 bases). The CDR3 runs to 18 residues. V was cut by 4 bases and J by 0 bases, with 19 bases left in between. Germline V CDR1 and CDR2: MNHEY, SMNVEV (reference sequence). The CDR3 DNA reads TGTGCCAGCAGTTCCCTCTCGCCTCAGGGTGGCTCTGGAAACACCATATATTTT. This translates into CASSSLSPQGGSGNTIYF.